This T cell receptor (beta chain) came from a study of blood T cell repertoires in COVID-19. Whole-study context: Material from acute and convalescent COVID-19 was sourced from the United States, Italy and Spain.

Libraries were prepared by immunoSEQ multiplex PCR; TCRdb keeps only in-frame clonotypes and omits some of them. The sample lists some 45,000 clones; 75% to 85% were seen once. The clonotype comes from a man older than 75 in a cohort sampled during active COVID-19. Sequenced input: peripheral blood.

The chain's CDR3 is CASSPQSPGELFF. The CDR3 nucleotides read TGTGCCAGCAGCCCCCAGTCCCCCGGGGAGCTGTTTTTT. J is TRBJ2-2 and V is TRBV7-9; D is ambiguous. Germline V lookup: CDR1 SEHNR, CDR2 FQNEAQ (reference sequence). The V and J ends lost 5 bases and 6 bases respectively, with 10 bases between them. This CDR3 is 13 amino acids long.